This T cell receptor (beta chain) was observed in a study of radiation and T cells in renal cell carcinoma. Treatment in this sample: 15 Gy SBRT to primary tumor, nephrectomy 4 weeks later. Here immunoSEQ multiplex PCR was the method, and the copy in TCRdb shows in-frame clones only, minus some. The profile shows just over 15,000 clones, under 70% of them singletons. Germline V lookup: CDR1 SGDLS, CDR2 YYNGEE. V trimming: 4 bases; J trimming: 5 bases; junction bases outside the gene matches: 8. This CDR3 contains 16 residues. Material: tumor tissue, obtained from a patient whose treatment included radiotherapy and nephrectomy. The rearrangement links TRBV9 to TRBJ2-5, with 13 nucleotides matching TRBD2. The receptor was derived from a woman in her 70s with renal cell carcinoma. The CDR3 protein is CASSPRLAGGVETQYF. Here the CDR3 DNA reads TGTGCCAGCAGCCCTCGACTAGCGGGGGGTGTCGAGACCCAGTACTTC.